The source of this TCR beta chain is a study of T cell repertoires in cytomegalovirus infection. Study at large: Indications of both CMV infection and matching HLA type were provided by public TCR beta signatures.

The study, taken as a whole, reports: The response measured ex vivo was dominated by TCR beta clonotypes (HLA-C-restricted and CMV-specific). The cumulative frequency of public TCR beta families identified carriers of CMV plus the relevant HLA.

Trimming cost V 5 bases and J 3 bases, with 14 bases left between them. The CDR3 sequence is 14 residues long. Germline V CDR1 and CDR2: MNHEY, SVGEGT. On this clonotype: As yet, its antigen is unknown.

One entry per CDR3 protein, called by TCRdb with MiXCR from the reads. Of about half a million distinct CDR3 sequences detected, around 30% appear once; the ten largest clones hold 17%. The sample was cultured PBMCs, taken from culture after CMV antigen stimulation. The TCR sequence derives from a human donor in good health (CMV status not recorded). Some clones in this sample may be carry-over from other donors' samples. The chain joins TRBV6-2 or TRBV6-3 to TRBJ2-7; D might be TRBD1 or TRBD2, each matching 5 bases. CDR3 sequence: CASSDPGTNYEQYF. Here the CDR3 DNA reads TGTGCCAGCAGTGATCCCGGGACCAACTACGAGCAGTACTTC.